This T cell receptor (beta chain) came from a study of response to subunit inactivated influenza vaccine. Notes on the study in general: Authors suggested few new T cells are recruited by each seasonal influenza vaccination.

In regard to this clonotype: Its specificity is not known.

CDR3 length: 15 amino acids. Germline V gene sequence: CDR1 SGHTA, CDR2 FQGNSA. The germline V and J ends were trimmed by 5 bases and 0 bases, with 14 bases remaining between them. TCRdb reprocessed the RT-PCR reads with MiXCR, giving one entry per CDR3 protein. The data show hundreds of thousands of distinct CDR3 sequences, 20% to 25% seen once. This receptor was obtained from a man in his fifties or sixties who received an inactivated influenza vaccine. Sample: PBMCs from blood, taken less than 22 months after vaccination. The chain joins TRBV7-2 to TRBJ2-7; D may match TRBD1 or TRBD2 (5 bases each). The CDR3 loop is CASSPIGAGSYEQYF. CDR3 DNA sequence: TGTGCCAGCAGCCCCATCGGGGCTGGCTCCTACGAGCAGTACTTC.